This T cell receptor (beta chain) is drawn from a study of cytomegalovirus exposure and HLA in healthy donors (dated by TCRdb to about 2017). Concerning the study at large: In an earlier analysis of approximately 640 of the donors, about 270 Gb of sequence data and 90 million to 130 million unique TCR beta sequences from roughly 190 million T cells were reported. Among about 400 genotyped donors of the cohort, an average of roughly 230,000 unique TCR beta nucleotide sequences was sequenced per donor, of which roughly 17% were non-productive. Both class I and class II loci were covered by HLA typing, at four-digit resolution. Approximately 300 gigabases of sequencing data and around 88 million unique TCR sequences made up an early release that covered 500 to 650 HLA-typed donors. Every repertoire in the discovery cohort had been generated on one and the same sequencing platform. Rather than drawing on any new phenotypic data, the later analysis identified candidate immune exposures from TCR beta sequences and the way those sequences occurred across donors. The study aimed to test whether cataloging public T cell receptors could reveal signatures of past pathogen exposure. In a later genetic analysis, genome-wide SNP genotypes for about 55% of the roughly 670 donors were used, and that subset was treated as a discovery cohort. Several DR-DQ haplotypes were handled as single units for association and clustering because linkage in the cohort was strong. The number of donors typed differed by locus, with roughly 620-640 for A, B, C, DRB1 and DQB1, around 560 for DQA1, about 610 for DPA1, and under 490 for DPB1. An earlier analysis of approximately 630 of the donors applied high-throughput TCR beta sequencing to assess whether each TCR beta V gene segment acted as functional or pseudogenic. A later analysis re-examined previously published TCR beta repertoires from just over 650 donors and added high-resolution HLA genotyping to investigate patterns of TCR occurrence. The study used immunosequencing to profile the T cell repertoires of 670 or so subjects and linked those repertoires to cytomegalovirus serostatus. Donor age, sex, ethnicity and CMV serostatus were collected together with the repertoire data. Along with the approximately 700-subject first cohort, a separate validation cohort of some 130 different subjects was used. To predict cytomegalovirus infection status, the study combined high-throughput TCR immunosequencing, statistical association of individual TCRs with disease status, and machine learning. Of the approximately 400 genotyped donors, 81% fell in the genetic ancestry cluster associated with self-reported Caucasian donors.

Comments on this clone: Its antigen is still unknown. Base-call qualities are not available, and no considerably larger clone is one nucleotide away.

Study-wide findings and limitations: The earlier analysis of about 600 of the donors excluded some 15 rarely observed V segments, including chromosome 9 orphons, because counts were too low. In a later analysis, about 17,000 TCR beta sequences were associated with specific HLA alleles at a false discovery rate of 0.05. A later analysis found that most CMV-associated TCR beta chains appeared HLA-restricted, with HLA associations seemingly driven largely by CMV exposure. The study listed 170 or so TCR beta chains as associated with cytomegalovirus. It was suggested by the authors that the approach could potentially be generalized to other disease states and immunological phenotypes. Some IMGT-functional V segments, including TRBV6-2 and TRBV6-3, could not be told apart with the 87-base-pair reads, so those segments were excluded. The presence/absence analyses assumed that sequencing depth was roughly uniform across donors, and that assumption may not be true. Across donors, most TCR sequences were observed very rarely, whereas some public TCRs were present in many individuals. Three of the identified cytomegalovirus-associated TCR beta chains were confirmed in vitro to be specific for cytomegalovirus antigens. In a later analysis, HLA-associated TCR beta chains were found to be more clonally expanded and to have lower generation probabilities than equally common non-associated chains. Assigning TCR associations to individual alleles was difficult when HLA alleles, especially DR and DQ, strongly co-occurred. V-gene and J-gene trimming of TCR beta chains was associated with a missense DCLRE1C variant in a later genetic analysis, and the association was replicated in an independent cohort. According to a later genetic analysis, donors in an Asian-associated ancestry cluster had fewer N-insertions in productive TCRs than the approximately 700-donor mean. An earlier analysis of 587 of the donors showed that most TCR beta V segments appeared in productive rearrangements either about 90% or about 30% of the time, which broadly matched IMGT annotations. Cytomegalovirus status was reported to be diagnosed by the classifier with high specificity and sensitivity in both the original and validation cohorts. Because some donors lacked HLA typing at each locus, the association tests relied only on the typed subset. This cohort had only TCR beta chains sequenced, and the lack of alpha or paired-chain data limited which features could be detected. For the cohort, immune exposure information was limited to CMV serostatus. According to a later analysis, parvovirus B19, influenza, CMV and Epstein-Barr virus appeared linked to several top co-occurrence clusters. A further reported finding was that TCR beta sequences accurately predicted the HLA-A and HLA-B alleles for most subjects in the first cohort. Linkage disequilibrium might explain the correlated functional status among segregating V segments, but an unknown experimental factor could not be excluded. In a later analysis, the rate of TCR association differed among HLA loci, with DRB1 alleles having the most associated TCRs and HLA-C alleles having the fewest. A group of highly shared sequence variants was considered likely to be a technical artifact of the sequencing pipeline.

Reading from cysteine to phenylalanine, the CDR3 counts 18 amino acids. This entry keeps only the CDR3 DNA: 54 bases, framed from base 1. V and J are truncated by 0 bases and 2 bases respectively, leaving an intervening sequence of 17 bases. Via the germline V gene (reference sequence), CDR1 is MNHEY and CDR2 SMNVEV. The cohort comprised 666 healthy bone marrow donors. At the time of sampling, every cohort member was nominally healthy, though immune exposures that went unrecorded were likely present. The donor tested CMV seronegative, placing the donor among the 352 seronegative members of the cohort. A peripheral blood sample was collected from each donor, and TCR beta sequencing was performed on peripheral blood mononuclear cells. Genomic DNA was extracted from the blood cell samples with the Qiagen DNeasy Blood Extraction Kit. The library was made by the immunoSEQ multiplex PCR assay. A mixture of 60 forward primers for TCR Vbeta segments and 13 reverse primers for TCR Jbeta segments was used in the multiplex PCR. The CDR3 region of rearranged TCR beta genes was amplified from genomic DNA by a multiplex PCR assay. The Illumina HiSeq System was used to sequence the amplified TCR beta libraries as 87-base-pair reads. Per the source publication's procedure: A later analysis counted about 76 million unique TCR beta chains across the approximately 700 repertoires, and roughly 10 million of these chains were shared by at least two donors. Raw reads were error-corrected and collapsed into unique sequences with a nearest-neighbor algorithm that merged closely related sequences to remove PCR and sequencing errors. Alignment of CDR3 sequences to IMGT reference sequences was used to assign V, D and J gene segments. For a sequence to be retained, at least a six-nucleotide match to both a V gene segment and a J gene segment was required. A rearrangement counted as productive if the CDR3 had no stop codons and remained in frame with V and J, and every other rearrangement counted as non-productive. CDR3 was defined by IMGT convention, running from the second conserved V-encoded cysteine to the conserved J-encoded phenylalanine. In an earlier analysis of just under 600 of the donors, sequences lacking an unambiguous match to a single V gene segment were excluded. An earlier analysis of approximately 590 of the donors classified V segments as functional when productive rearrangements were above 56.7% and as segregating when the standard deviation between donors was above 5%. A statistical classification framework was built to diagnose cytomegalovirus status from the catalog of TCR beta chain sequences. A later analysis assigned V and J genes by comparing TCR nucleotide sequences with IMGT/GENE-DB human TR gene sequences. In a later analysis, CDR3 sequences and most-parsimonious VDJ recombination scenarios were assigned using the TCRdist pipeline. A later analysis defined each TCR beta chain by its CDR3 amino acid sequence plus V-gene family, and excluded reads lacking a unique V-gene family. To address suspected cross-contamination and a sequencing artifact, a later analysis removed approximately 590 highly shared, low-generation-probability nucleotide sequences. In a later analysis, a clonal expansion index for each public chain was calculated from normalized within-repertoire ranks of inferred template counts. Generation probabilities in a later analysis came from a VDJ recombination model fitted to out-of-frame rearrangements, and those results were checked against IGoR. In a later analysis, hypergeometric tests were used to score TCR-TCR, TCR-HLA and TCR-CMV co-occurrence, with a repertoire-size bias correction applied to TCR pairs. False discovery rates were estimated in a later analysis by permuting HLA or CMV assignments 20 times. In a later analysis, co-occurring TCRs were grouped using DBSCAN, and TCRdist sequence similarity was added for clustering within HLA-allele-positive subsets. Repertoires with fewer than 30,000 or more than 120,000 public chains, plus five repertoires with anomalous nucleotide sharing, were excluded from co-occurrence clustering. TCRdb took this table from immuneACCESS and kept in-frame rearrangements with V and J called. Such tables lack part of the clones; where checked against another copy, unresolved V genes explain under half of the gap, and the rest is unexplained. V and J calls and clone size are given by that table; D and trimming were obtained from the DNA. The sample contains about 130,000 clones, around three quarters of them found a single time. The ten largest clones capture approximately 5% of the sample.

This TCR was sampled from a man younger than 45 in good health and CMV-seronegative. The sample comprised PBMCs. The chain links TRBV27 with TRBJ2-1; too little of a D gene remains to name it. The nucleotides read TGTGCCAGCAGTTTATCGGTTTACGGTTCGATCCCCTACAATGAGCAGTTCTTC. It codes for CASSLSVYGSIPYNEQFF.